The entry below gives a single T cell receptor (beta chain) sequence along with its context. Germline-derived CDR1 and CDR2 are MNHEY and SVGAGI. The junction had 7 bases not matched to a gene; V was cut back by 6 bases and J by 4 bases. CDR3 length: 15 amino acids. The data originate from a study of cytomegalovirus exposure and HLA in healthy donors. The PCR ran on 60 Vbeta and 13 Jbeta primers. Clones were sequenced by immunoSEQ multiplex PCR, and TCRdb holds only the in-frame ones, with some missing. Of about 130,000 clones listed, 80% were seen once; the top ten hold approximately 10%. This sequence originates from a man aged 30-40 years in good health and CMV-seropositive. The sequenced material came from PBMCs. The rearrangement uses TRBV6-5 and TRBJ2-1, with TRBD2 identical over 9 bases. Here the CDR3 DNA reads TGTGCCAGCAGGACCATAGCGGGGGTTTACAATGAGCAGTTCTTC. It is translated as CASRTIAGVYNEQFF.